Presented here are 8 T cell receptor beta chains from one specimen sequenced in a study of T cells of healthy individuals. TCRdb re-called the 5' RACE reads with MiXCR, one entry per CDR3 protein. The sample consists of around 98,000 distinct CDR3 sequences, roughly 18% of them appearing once. The receptors come from a human donor in good health.

The chain is built from TRBV6-1 and TRBJ2-7, with 7 bases aligning to TRBD2. CDR3 length equals 13 residues. Per germline, CDR1 MNHNS and CDR2 SASEGT. J lost 3 bases, V lost 7 bases, and 6 bases had no gene match. The CDR3 DNA is TGTGCCAGCAAGGCTAGCGGAGTCTACGAGCAGTACTTC. This codes for CASKASGVYEQYF.

The genes are TRBV5-5 and TRBJ1-5, with 7 bases lining up with TRBD1. J lost 0 bases, V lost 4 bases, and 7 bases had no gene match. The length of the CDR3 is 16 residues. Germline CDR1 SGHKS, CDR2 YYEKEE (reference sequence). The CDR3 sequence: CASSLRQGISNQPQHF. CDR3 sequence (DNA): TGTGCCAGCAGCCTAAGACAGGGAATTAGCAATCAGCCCCAGCATTTT.

V usage is TRBV7-2 and J usage is TRBJ2-2; D remains unclear. Germline values: CDR1 SGHTA, CDR2 FQGNSA. Trimming removed 1 base from V and 1 base from J, with 7 bases in between. The CDR3 consists of 15 residues. CDR3 in amino acids: CASSLGSVNTGELFF. In nucleotides, the CDR3 is TGTGCCAGCAGCTTAGGCTCTGTGAACACCGGGGAGCTGTTTTTT.

This clonotype was counted between two and nine times. This chain connects TRBV20-1 to TRBJ1-2; the D is unclear. The CDR3 contains 12 residues. From germline, CDR1 is DFQATT and CDR2 SNEGSKA (reference sequence). V shed 3 bases and J shed 3 bases, with 8 bases lying between them. The CDR3 is CSARNTDYGYTF. In DNA form, the CDR3 reads TGCAGTGCTAGGAATACTGACTATGGCTACACCTTC.

This chain connects TRBV7-2 to TRBJ2-1, with TRBD1 identical over 8 bases. The trim removed 4 bases at V and 6 bases at J, leaving 5 bases unmatched. The germline V gene encodes CDR1 SGHTA and CDR2 FQGNSA. The CDR3 covers 14 residues. The CDR3 loop reads CASSSTGVTNEQFF. CDR3 coding DNA: TGTGCCAGCAGCTCGACAGGGGTCACCAATGAGCAGTTCTTC.

The chain recombines TRBV29-1 with TRBJ1-1, with D perhaps TRBD1 (5 bases). V lost 6 bases to trimming and J lost 4 bases, with 12 bases between them. The CDR3 loop spans 12 amino acids. Germline V CDR1 and CDR2: SQVTM, ANQGSEA. The CDR3 reads CSVSPGPTEAFF. Here the CDR3 DNA reads TGCAGCGTCTCCCCAGGGCCCACTGAAGCTTTCTTT.

The chain couples TRBV7-9 to TRBJ1-5; possibly TRBD1 for D (5 bases). The ends were cut back, 1 base at V and 1 base at J, with 11 bases in the middle. This CDR3 contains 16 residues. The germline V gene has CDR1 SEHNR and CDR2 FQNEAQ (reference sequence). For the CDR3, the DNA is TGTGCCAGCAGCTTAGGGTTCAGGGACAGCAATCAGCCCCAGCATTTT. Its translation is CASSLGFRDSNQPQHF.

The V gene is TRBV20-1, the J gene TRBJ1-1; D gene uncertain. CDR1 DFQATT and CDR2 SNEGSKA come from the germline V gene (reference sequence). The CDR3 covers 13 residues. V lost 0 bases, J lost 3 bases, and 8 bases lay in between. CDR3 in DNA: TGCAGTGCTAGAGATCATGGGTACACTGAAGCTTTCTTT. This gives the protein CSARDHGYTEAFF.